This passage covers 32 T cell receptor beta chains from one sample sequenced in a study of cytomegalovirus exposure and HLA in healthy donors. PCR employed 60 Vbeta and 13 Jbeta primers. Some clones are missing from TCRdb's copy, which holds only in-frame ones; the method was immunoSEQ multiplex PCR. Its clone listing holds approximately 70,000 clones. The sample comprised PBMCs. These receptors all stem from a female donor in good health and CMV-seropositive.

This rearrangement joins TRBV4-1 to TRBJ1-4, with TRBD1 matching over 7 bases. V was pared by 0 bases and J by 6 bases, with 7 bases of the junction left unmatched. Germline V CDR1 and CDR2: MGHRA, YSYEKL. CDR3 size: 16 residues. The CDR3 coding sequence is TGCGCCAGCAGCCAAGATCCCCAGGGGGGCGATGAAAAACTGTTTTTT. It is translated as CASSQDPQGGDEKLFF.

The rearrangement uses TRBV6-5 and TRBJ2-7; 11 positions match TRBD1. Germline CDR1 MNHEY, CDR2 SVGAGI. J lost 2 bases, V lost 5 bases, and 5 bases had no gene match. CDR3 length: 15 residues. Here the CDR3 reads CASSSPGQGAYEQYF. For the CDR3, the DNA is TGTGCCAGCAGTAGTCCGGGACAGGGGGCCTACGAGCAGTACTTC.

The chain uses TRBV6-5 and TRBJ2-5; D remains unclear. Germline V gives CDR1 MNHEY, CDR2 SVGAGI. Trimming cost V 2 bases and J 7 bases, with 17 bases left between them. This CDR3 contains 15 residues. The CDR3 bases are TGTGCCAGCAGTTACGAGCCAGGCTTCGCGAGGACCCAGTACTTC. As protein: CASSYEPGFARTQYF.

The CDR3, as DNA: TGTGCCAGTAGTAGCGACCATGGACTAGCCAATGAGCAGTTCTTC. This translates into CASSSDHGLANEQFF. This chain connects TRBV19 to TRBJ2-1; TRBD2 matches 8 bases. Germline V gene data show CDR1 as LNHDA and CDR2 as SQIVND (reference sequence). The CDR3 consists of 15 residues. V shed 4 bases, J shed 6 bases, and the junction held 8 bases outside the gene matches.

The V call is TRBV6-1, the J call TRBJ1-1; TRBD1 agrees at 8 bases. The germline V gene encodes CDR1 MNHNS and CDR2 SASEGT. Trimming took 5 bases from V and 12 from J; bases not matched to a gene: 8. This CDR3 region has 12 residues. The CDR3 spells CASSFQGARSFF. The DNA for the CDR3 is TGTGCCAGCAGTTTTCAGGGGGCGAGGTCTTTCTTT.

The chain is built from TRBV18 and TRBJ2-3, with 9 bases aligning to TRBD1. Germline-derived CDR1 and CDR2 are KGHSH and LQKENI. This CDR3 contains 16 residues. Trimming took 2 bases from V and 1 from J; bases not matched to a gene: 4. The CDR3 sequence: CASSPTQGAGTDTQYF. CDR3 nucleotides: TGTGCCAGCTCACCAACACAGGGGGCCGGCACAGATACGCAGTATTTT.

The CDR3 region has the DNA TGTGCCAGCAGTGAATCATTAACTGTCTACAATGAGCAGTTCTTC. It codes for CASSESLTVYNEQFF. The chain combines TRBV25-1 with TRBJ2-1; no firm D call. From germline, CDR1 is MGHDK and CDR2 SYGVNS. Trimming stripped 1 base from V and 3 bases from J, with 10 bases between. The CDR3 runs 15 residues.

This sequence joins TRBV28 and TRBJ1-2; TRBD1 agrees at 12 bases. With 6 bases clipped from V and 8 bases from J, the junction kept 16 bases outside the gene matches. This CDR3 region has 17 residues. CDR1 and CDR2 from the germline V gene are MDHEN and SYDVKM. CDR3 coding DNA: TGTGCCAGCAGGTCCGGGACAGGGGGCACCTACCCCCTAGGCTACACCTTC. Amino acid sequence: CASRSGTGGTYPLGYTF.

V is TRBV19 and J is TRBJ1-1, with D uncertain. From germline, CDR1 is LNHDA and CDR2 SQIVND (reference sequence). Between the trimmed V and J ends, which lost 5 bases and 5 bases, there was a span of 6 bases. The CDR3 consists of 11 residues. Written as DNA, the CDR3 is TGTGCCAGTAGTGAGAGGACTGAAGCTTTCTTT. It specifies CASSERTEAFF. The full variable domain, in which reference TRBV19 and TRBJ1-1 provide the parts outside the CDR3, is DGGITQSPKYLFRKEGQNVTLSCEQNLNHDAMYWYRQDPGQGLRLIYYSQIVNDFQKGDIAEGYSVSREKKESFPLTVTSAQKNPTAFYLCASSERTEAFFGQGTRLTVV.

This rearrangement joins TRBV7-2 to TRBJ1-3, with D maybe TRBD1 (6 bases). Germline lookup yields CDR1 SGHTA and CDR2 FQGNSA. Trimming took off 1 base at V and 2 bases at J, with 9 bases between the two ends. The CDR3 runs 15 residues. This CDR3 is CASSLVGGAGNTIYF. As DNA, the CDR3 is TGTGCCAGCAGCTTAGTAGGGGGGGCTGGAAACACCATATATTTT.

The chain uses TRBV6-4 and TRBJ1-1; 8 bases line up with TRBD1. CDR3 length: 17 residues. Unmatched junction bases numbered 14, after V lost 2 bases and J lost 6 bases. Germline lookup yields CDR1 MRHNA and CDR2 SNTAGT. CDR3 DNA: TGTGCCAGCAGTGACGGTACAGGGGGGCAGCAAGGACCTGAAGCTTTCTTT. This codes for CASSDGTGGQQGPEAFF.

CDR3 coding DNA: TGTGCCAGCAGTCCAAGGGGGGGCGAGCAGTACTTC. Protein sequence: CASSPRGGEQYF. The rearrangement joins TRBV28 to TRBJ2-7, with D possibly TRBD2 on 7 matching bases. From germline, CDR1 is MDHEN and CDR2 SYDVKM. The CDR3 consists of 12 residues. With 5 bases removed from V and 6 bases from J, the gap between germline ends came to 11 bases.

The rearrangement uses TRBV29-1 and TRBJ1-2; 7 bases match TRBD1. The CDR3 sequence is 13 residues long. CDR1 is SQVTM, CDR2 ANQGSEA, per germline. Trimming at V came to 4 bases and at J to 4 bases, leaving 6 bases not matched to a gene. In DNA, the CDR3 is TGCAGCGTTGTAGGGGGCGTAAGCTATGGCTACACCTTC. This gives the protein CSVVGGVSYGYTF.

The genes are TRBV19 and TRBJ2-7; 7 bases match TRBD2. Per the germline V gene, CDR1 is LNHDA and CDR2 is SQIVND (reference sequence). CDR3 length: 15 residues. Trimming cost V 3 bases and J 0 bases; bases outside gene matches: 5. In DNA, the CDR3 is TGTGCCAGTAGTATTGGGGGGGGGAGCTCCTACGAGCAGTACTTC. Translation: CASSIGGGSSYEQYF. Full variable domain (missing parts from reference TRBV19 and TRBJ2-7): DGGITQSPKYLFRKEGQNVTLSCEQNLNHDAMYWYRQDPGQGLRLIYYSQIVNDFQKGDIAEGYSVSREKKESFPLTVTSAQKNPTAFYLCASSIGGGSSYEQYFGPGTRLTVT.

Details on this clone: Within the sample, other DNA sequences also encode this same CDR3. The V call is TRBV7-9, the J call TRBJ1-2; 8 bases fit TRBD1. V gave up 4 bases and J gave up 4 bases; unmatched junction bases: 2. The CDR3 is 13 residues long. Germline V gene data show CDR1 as SEHNR and CDR2 as FQNEAQ (reference sequence). The CDR3 loop is CASSSGQGYGYTF. For the CDR3, the DNA is TGTGCCAGCAGCTCCGGACAGGGCTATGGCTACACCTTC.

V usage is TRBV4-3 and J usage is TRBJ1-2; the match to TRBD1 covers 9 bases. The CDR3 has 17 residues. Per germline, CDR1 LGHNA and CDR2 YSLEER. Trimming removed 2 bases from V and 4 bases from J; junction bases left unmatched: 11. The CDR3, as DNA: TGCGCCAGCAGCCAATCCCCGATGACAGGGGGTGGCTATGGCTACACCTTC. It specifies CASSQSPMTGGGYGYTF.

V usage is TRBV18 and J usage is TRBJ2-5; 9 bases are shared with TRBD1. Trimming at V came to 1 base and at J to 4 bases, leaving 4 bases not matched to a gene. Germline V CDR1 and CDR2: KGHSH, LQKENI. CDR3 length: 15 residues. DNA of the CDR3: TGTGCCAGCTCACCACAAATGGGACAGGGAGAGACCCAGTACTTC. This codes for CASSPQMGQGETQYF. The whole variable domain, remainder taken from reference TRBV18 and TRBJ2-5, is NAGVMQNPRHLVRRRGQEARLRCSPMKGHSHVYWYRQLPEEGLKFMVYLQKENIIDESGMPKERFSAEFPKEGPSILRIQQVVRGDSAAYFCASSPQMGQGETQYFGPGTRLLVL.

The chain carries TRBV5-1 and TRBJ2-7; a weak D match, TRBD2 (6 bases). This CDR3 has 13 residues. Germline V gene lookup returns CDR1 SGHRS and CDR2 YFSETQ. With 3 bases removed from V and 9 bases from J, the gap between germline ends came to 16 bases. CDR3 sequence: CASSWSDGGGQYF. The CDR3 nucleotides read TGCGCCAGCAGCTGGAGCGACGGGGGTGGGCAGTACTTC.

The chain recombines TRBV29-1 with TRBJ1-2, with 11 nucleotides matching TRBD1. V lost 6 bases to trimming and J lost 5 bases; unmatched junction nucleotides: 20. Germline CDR1 reads SQVTM; CDR2 reads ANQGSEA. The CDR3 has 18 residues. The CDR3 nucleotides read TGCAGCGTCGGGGGGGGTAGGACAGGGGGCGGAACGGTATATGGCTACACCTTC. Translating it yields CSVGGGRTGGGTVYGYTF.

The chain carries TRBV15 and TRBJ2-5; 7 bases are a match to TRBD2. The DNA matches TRBJ2-7 better at its end, which makes the J call doubtful. Looked up from germline, CDR1 is LNHNV and CDR2 is YYDKDF (reference sequence). The CDR3 contains 15 residues. CDR3 sequence reads: CATSRAGAGLVEQYF. In nucleotides, the CDR3 is TGTGCCACCAGCAGAGCCGGGGCAGGACTAGTCGAGCAGTACTTC.

The gene calls are TRBV18 and TRBJ1-3; D gene unclear. Trimming left V 5 bases short and J 0 bases short, with 11 bases between. Germline assignment: CDR1 KGHSH and CDR2 LQKENI. The CDR3 sequence is 15 residues long. The CDR3 bases are TGTGCCAGCTCAACTCAGGCCAGCTCTGGAAACACCATATATTTT. Its translation is CASSTQASSGNTIYF.

V gene TRBV6-1 combines with J gene TRBJ2-5; D possibly corresponds to TRBD1 (6 bases). V gave up 4 bases and J gave up 10 bases, with 22 bases separating them. The CDR3 covers 15 residues. Germline CDR1 is MNHNS and CDR2 is SASEGT. CDR3 nucleotides: TGTGCCAGCAGTGTAGACAGGCTACCCGCGAGCATCCAGTACTTC. It yields the protein CASSVDRLPASIQYF.

This chain connects TRBV14 to TRBJ1-2; 7 bases are a match to TRBD1. Germline loops: CDR1 SGHDN, CDR2 FVKESK. J lost 2 bases, V lost 5 bases, and 2 bases had no gene match. The CDR3 extends over 13 amino acids. The CDR3 region is CASSVGQNYGYTF. The CDR3 bases are TGTGCCAGCAGCGTGGGACAGAACTATGGCTACACCTTC.

The chain is built from TRBV10-3 and TRBJ1-1; perhaps TRBD1 as D (5 bases). The V end was cut by 2 bases, the J end by 0 bases, with 13 bases between. This CDR3 has 16 amino acids. The germline V gene has CDR1 ENHRY and CDR2 SYGVKD. The CDR3 protein is CAISETGAGMNTEAFF. CDR3 nucleotides: TGTGCCATCAGTGAGACTGGGGCAGGGATGAACACTGAAGCTTTCTTT.

The chain joins TRBV6-5 to TRBJ2-7; possible D gene TRBD2, 5 bases. V was clipped by 0 bases and J by 4 bases, with 7 bases between them. There are 13 residues in the CDR3. Per the germline V gene, CDR1 is MNHEY and CDR2 is SVGAGI. CDR3 nucleotides: TGTGCCAGCAGTTACTCGAGACTATACGAGCAGTACTTC. Translating gives CASSYSRLYEQYF.

Notes on this clone: The same CDR3 is also encoded by other DNA sequences in this sample. As DNA, the CDR3 is TGTGCCAGCTCACCGGGACAGGGTGCCTACGAGCAGTACTTC. Its translation is CASSPGQGAYEQYF. V gene TRBV18 combines with J gene TRBJ2-7; 9 positions match TRBD1. The V and J ends lost 3 bases and 2 bases, in that order; junction bases with no gene match: 2. CDR3 size: 14 residues. The germline gives CDR1 KGHSH, CDR2 LQKENI.

The rearrangement links TRBV28 to TRBJ2-7, with 8 bases fitting TRBD1. Germline CDR1 reads MDHEN; CDR2 reads SYDVKM. CDR3 length equals 13 residues. Losses at the gene ends were 5 bases for V and 6 bases for J; bases not matched to a gene: 6. DNA for the CDR3: TGTGCCAGCAGTCCCGGACAGGGTTCCGAGCAGTACTTC. It encodes CASSPGQGSEQYF.

The V call is TRBV2, the J call TRBJ2-3; 8 bases agree with TRBD1. Germline-derived CDR1 and CDR2 are SNHLY and FYNNEI. V shed 0 bases and J 6 bases; nucleotides not matched to a gene: 8. CDR3 length equals 16 residues. The CDR3 DNA reads TGTGCCAGCAGTGAAGCTAGGACAGGGATGAGGGATACGCAGTATTTT. It encodes CASSEARTGMRDTQYF.

The chain combines TRBV18 with TRBJ2-3; weak D call: TRBD2 (6 bases). CDR3 size: 15 residues. CDR1 is KGHSH and CDR2 is LQKENI in the germline V gene. The V end was cut by 3 bases, the J end by 1 base, with 11 bases between. The CDR3 reads CASSPGAGGTDTQYF. CDR3 coding DNA: TGTGCCAGCTCACCGGGAGCGGGCGGCACAGATACGCAGTATTTT. The full variable domain, with the rest looked up from reference TRBV18 and TRBJ2-3, is NAGVMQNPRHLVRRRGQEARLRCSPMKGHSHVYWYRQLPEEGLKFMVYLQKENIIDESGMPKERFSAEFPKEGPSILRIQQVVRGDSAAYFCASSPGAGGTDTQYFGPGTRLTVL.

This chain uses TRBV28 with TRBJ2-7, with 8 nucleotides matching TRBD1. Germline V lookup: CDR1 MDHEN, CDR2 SYDVKM. This CDR3 contains 13 residues. With V trimmed by 11 bases and J by 6 bases, 12 bases remained unmatched. This chain's CDR3 is CAVRRTGWGEQYF. CDR3 sequence (DNA): TGTGCCGTAAGAAGGACAGGGTGGGGCGAGCAGTACTTC. Filled out from reference TRBV28 and TRBJ2-7, the complete variable domain reads DVKVTQSSRYLVKRTGEKVFLECVQDMDHENMFWYRQDPGLGLRLIYFSYDVKMKEKGDIPEGYSVSREKKERFSLILESASTNQTSMYLCAVRRTGWGEQYFGPGTRLTVT.

The chain is built from TRBV7-9 and TRBJ2-5; 7 bases agree with TRBD1. Germline CDR1 SEHNR, CDR2 FQNEAQ (reference sequence). V lost 4 bases and J lost 0; bases outside the gene matches: 8. The CDR3 spans 16 residues. CDR3 sequence reads: CASSYRDSWYQETQYF. The DNA for the CDR3 is TGTGCCAGCAGCTACCGGGACAGTTGGTACCAAGAGACCCAGTACTTC. Filled out from reference TRBV7-9 and TRBJ2-5, the complete variable domain reads DTGVSQNPRHKITKRGQNVTFRCDPISEHNRLYWYRQTLGQGPEFLTYFQNEAQLEKSRLLSDRFSAERPKGSFSTLEIQRTEQGDSAMYLCASSYRDSWYQETQYFGPGTRLLVL.

About this clone itself: The sample contains more than one DNA sequence encoding this CDR3. DNA for the CDR3: TGCGCCAGCAGCCAAGTAGGACAGGGGAATCAGCCCCAGCATTTT. Protein: CASSQVGQGNQPQHF. This sequence joins TRBV4-1 and TRBJ1-5, with 9 bases matching TRBD1. Trimming at V came to 1 base and at J to 4 bases, leaving 2 bases not matched to a gene. Germline V gives CDR1 MGHRA, CDR2 YSYEKL. This CDR3 has 15 residues.